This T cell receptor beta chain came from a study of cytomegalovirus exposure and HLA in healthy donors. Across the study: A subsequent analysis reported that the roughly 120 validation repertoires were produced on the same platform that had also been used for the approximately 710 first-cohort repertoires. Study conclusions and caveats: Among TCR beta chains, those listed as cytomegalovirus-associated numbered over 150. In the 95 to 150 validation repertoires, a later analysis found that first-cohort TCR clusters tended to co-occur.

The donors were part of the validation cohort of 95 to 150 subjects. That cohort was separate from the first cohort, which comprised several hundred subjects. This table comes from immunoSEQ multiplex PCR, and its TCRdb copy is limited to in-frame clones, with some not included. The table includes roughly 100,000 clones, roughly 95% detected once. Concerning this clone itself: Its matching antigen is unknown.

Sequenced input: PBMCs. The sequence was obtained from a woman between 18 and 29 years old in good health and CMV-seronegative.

The CDR3 reads CASSPGQNSYGYTF. CDR3 coding DNA: TGTGCCAGCTCACCAGGACAGAACAGCTATGGCTACACCTTC. This rearrangement joins TRBV18 to TRBJ1-2; D perhaps matches TRBD1 (6 bases). V lost 2 bases to trimming and J lost 4 bases, with 11 bases between them. Germline CDR1 reads KGHSH; CDR2 reads LQKENI. This CDR3 has 14 amino acids.